The T cell receptor (beta chain) under discussion was sequenced for a study of OX40 agonist ivuxolimab in advanced cancers. Study information: Patients were treated with ivuxolimab, an agonistic anti-OX40 (CD134) antibody. Dose-escalation patients had hepatocellular carcinoma, melanoma, renal cell or head and neck cancer. The group had a mean age of around 64 years, ranged from roughly 23 to 90, and was approximately 81% male. Findings and limits, study-wide: Among the lowest levels of clonal expansion were found in partial responders at 0.1-3.0 mg/kg.

CDR1 SGHTA and CDR2 FQGNSA come from the germline V gene. V was clipped by 3 bases and J by 8 bases, with 13 bases between them. The CDR3 totals 14 residues. In its sample, this clone was seen once. The antigen is not known. Repertoires were generated with immunoSEQ multiplex PCR, while TCRdb's copy carries only in-frame clones and drops some. The top ten hold about 4.1% of the sample, which has roughly 60,000 clones, approximately 91% seen once. Source: CD4+ or CD8+ T cells sorted from blood, taken in a trial of the OX40 agonist ivuxolimab. This chain links TRBV7-2 with TRBJ2-2; D might be TRBD1 or TRBD2, each matching 5 bases. The receptor was isolated from an adult with an advanced solid tumor such as melanoma, head and neck, liver or kidney cancer. The CDR3 sequence: CASSFRDDWGELFF. DNA for the CDR3: TGTGCCAGCAGCTTCCGGGACGATTGGGGGGAGCTGTTTTTT.